This T cell receptor (beta chain) was captured by sequencing in a study of control samples from healthy donors and cancer patients. Clones were sequenced by immunoSEQ multiplex PCR, and TCRdb holds only the in-frame ones, with some missing. The sample yields about 120,000 clones, around nine tenths seen once. The germline CDR1 and CDR2 sequences are MDHEN and SYDVKM. V was pared by 6 bases and J by 6 bases, with 2 bases of the junction left unmatched. The CDR3 has 12 residues. To note about this clone: This CDR3 is also generated by other DNA sequences in the sample.

Specimen: blood. The chain couples TRBV28 to TRBJ1-5; TRBD1 agrees at 7 bases. The clonotype was recovered from a man aged 25-40 years in good health. The CDR3 sequence is CASSPGGQPQHF. The CDR3 region has the DNA TGTGCCAGCAGCCCAGGGGGTCAGCCCCAGCATTTT.